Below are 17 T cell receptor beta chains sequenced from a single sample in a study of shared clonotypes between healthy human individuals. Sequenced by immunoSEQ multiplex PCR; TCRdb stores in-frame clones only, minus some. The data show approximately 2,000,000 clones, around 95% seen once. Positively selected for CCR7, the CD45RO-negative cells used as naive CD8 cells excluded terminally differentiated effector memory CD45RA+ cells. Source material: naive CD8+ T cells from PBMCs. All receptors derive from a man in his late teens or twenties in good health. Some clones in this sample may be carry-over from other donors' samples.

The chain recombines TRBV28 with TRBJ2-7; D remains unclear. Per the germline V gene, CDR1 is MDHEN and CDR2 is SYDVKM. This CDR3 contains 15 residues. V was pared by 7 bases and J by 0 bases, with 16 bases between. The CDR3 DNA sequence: TGTGCCAGCAACCCCCGCGTCTCCCTCTCCTACGAGCAGTACTTC. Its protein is CASNPRVSLSYEQYF.

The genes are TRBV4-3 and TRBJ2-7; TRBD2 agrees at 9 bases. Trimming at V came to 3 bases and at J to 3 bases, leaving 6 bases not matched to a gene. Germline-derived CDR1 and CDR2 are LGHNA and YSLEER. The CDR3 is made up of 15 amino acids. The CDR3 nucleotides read TGCGCCAGCAGCCAGATGACTAGCGGATACTACGAGCAGTACTTC. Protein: CASSQMTSGYYEQYF.

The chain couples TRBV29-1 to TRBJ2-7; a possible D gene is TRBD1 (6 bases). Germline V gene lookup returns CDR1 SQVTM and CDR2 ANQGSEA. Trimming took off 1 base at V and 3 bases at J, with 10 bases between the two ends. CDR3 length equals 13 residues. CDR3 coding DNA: TGCAGCGTTGAAGCGGACAGTGGCTACGAGCAGTACTTC. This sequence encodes CSVEADSGYEQYF.

CDR3 sequence: CASSYLGLMAGAFF. The DNA of the CDR3 is TGTGCCAGCAGCTACCTGGGTTTAATGGCAGGGGCTTTCTTT. This chain uses TRBV7-9 with TRBJ1-1, with D possibly being TRBD1 (5 bases). The CDR3 covers 14 residues. Germline loops: CDR1 SEHNR, CDR2 FQNEAQ (reference sequence). Trimming took off 4 bases at V and 11 bases at J, with 20 bases between the two ends.

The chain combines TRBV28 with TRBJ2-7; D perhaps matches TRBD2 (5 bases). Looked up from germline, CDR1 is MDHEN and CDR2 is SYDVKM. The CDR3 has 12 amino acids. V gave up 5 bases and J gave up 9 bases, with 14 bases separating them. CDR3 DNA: TGTGCCAGCAGTCTGGCCGCCGGAGGGCAGTACTTC. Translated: CASSLAAGGQYF.

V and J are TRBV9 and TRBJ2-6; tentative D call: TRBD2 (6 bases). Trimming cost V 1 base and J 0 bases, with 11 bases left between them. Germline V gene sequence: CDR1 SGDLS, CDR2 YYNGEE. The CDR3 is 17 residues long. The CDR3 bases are TGTGCCAGCAGCGTAAAGGAGGGGTACTCTGGGGCCAACGTCCTGACTTTC. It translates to CASSVKEGYSGANVLTF.

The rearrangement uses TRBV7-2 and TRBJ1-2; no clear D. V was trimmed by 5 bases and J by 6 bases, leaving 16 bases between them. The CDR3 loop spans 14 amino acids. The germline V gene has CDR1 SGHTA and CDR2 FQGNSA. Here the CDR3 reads CASSPGYANDGYTF. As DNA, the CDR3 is TGTGCCAGCAGCCCCGGATACGCGAACGATGGCTACACCTTC. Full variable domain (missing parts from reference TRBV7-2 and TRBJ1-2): GAGVSQSPSNKVTEKGKDVELRCDPISGHTALYWYRQSLGQGLEFLIYFQGNSAPDKSGLPSDRFSAERTGGSVSTLTIQRTQQEDSAVYLCASSPGYANDGYTFGSGTRLTVV.

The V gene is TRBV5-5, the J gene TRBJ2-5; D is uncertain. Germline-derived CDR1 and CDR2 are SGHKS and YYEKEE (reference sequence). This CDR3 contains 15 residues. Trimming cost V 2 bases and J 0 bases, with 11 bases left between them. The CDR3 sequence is CASSLGQSHQETQYF. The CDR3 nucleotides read TGTGCCAGCAGCTTAGGGCAGTCCCACCAAGAGACCCAGTACTTC.

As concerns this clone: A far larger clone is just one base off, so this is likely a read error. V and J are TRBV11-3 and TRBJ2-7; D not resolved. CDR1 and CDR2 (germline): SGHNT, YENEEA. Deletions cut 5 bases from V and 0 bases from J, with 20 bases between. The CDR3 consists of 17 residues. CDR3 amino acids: CASSGSTTGDSSYEQYF. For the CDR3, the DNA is TGTGCCAGCAGCGGATCGACAACTGGCGATAGCTCCTACGAGCAGTACTTC.

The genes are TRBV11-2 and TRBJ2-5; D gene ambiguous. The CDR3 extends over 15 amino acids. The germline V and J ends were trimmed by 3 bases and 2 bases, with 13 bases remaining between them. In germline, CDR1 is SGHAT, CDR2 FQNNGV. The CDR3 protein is CASSFHVRLQETQYF. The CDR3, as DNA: TGTGCCAGCAGCTTCCACGTAAGGTTACAAGAGACCCAGTACTTC.

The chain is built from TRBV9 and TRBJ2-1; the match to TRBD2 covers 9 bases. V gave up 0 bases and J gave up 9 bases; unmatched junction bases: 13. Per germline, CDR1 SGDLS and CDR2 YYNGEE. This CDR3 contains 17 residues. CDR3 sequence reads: CASSVGLADFRRGEQFF. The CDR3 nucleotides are TGTGCCAGCAGCGTAGGACTAGCGGACTTCCGGAGGGGTGAGCAGTTCTTC.

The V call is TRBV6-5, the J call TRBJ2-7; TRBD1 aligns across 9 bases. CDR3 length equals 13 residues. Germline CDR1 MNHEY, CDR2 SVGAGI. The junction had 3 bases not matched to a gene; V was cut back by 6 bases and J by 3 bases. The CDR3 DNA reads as TGTGCCAGCAGCCTGGGACAGGGCTACGAGCAGTACTTC. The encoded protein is CASSLGQGYEQYF.

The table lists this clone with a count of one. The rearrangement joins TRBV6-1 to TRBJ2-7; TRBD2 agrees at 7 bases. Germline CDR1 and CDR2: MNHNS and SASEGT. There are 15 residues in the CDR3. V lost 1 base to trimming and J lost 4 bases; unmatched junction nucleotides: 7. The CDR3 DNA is TGTGCCAGCAGTGAAGGGCTAGCGGAGGGGTACGAGCAGTACTTC. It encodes CASSEGLAEGYEQYF.

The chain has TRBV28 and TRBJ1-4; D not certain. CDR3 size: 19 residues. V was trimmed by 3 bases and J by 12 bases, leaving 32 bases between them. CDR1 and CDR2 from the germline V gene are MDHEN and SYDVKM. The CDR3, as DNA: TGTGCCAGCAGTTTCTACGACCCCCCGGGAGACCCTGACCCGAAAGAACTGTTTTTT. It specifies CASSFYDPPGDPDPKELFF.

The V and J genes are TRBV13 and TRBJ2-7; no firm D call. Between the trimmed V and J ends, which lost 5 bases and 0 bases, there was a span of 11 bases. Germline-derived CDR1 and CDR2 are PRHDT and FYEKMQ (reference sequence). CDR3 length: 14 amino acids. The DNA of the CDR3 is TGTGCCAGCAGCCCCCCGACGAGCTCCTACGAGCAGTACTTC. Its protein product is CASSPPTSSYEQYF.

The CDR3 bases are TGTGCCAGCAGTTTTCACAGGGAACTCCGGTCCTATGGCTACACCTTC. Residues: CASSFHRELRSYGYTF. The V and J genes are TRBV28 and TRBJ1-2; D may be TRBD1 (6 bases). The CDR3 length is 16 residues. V lost 3 bases, J lost 4 bases, and 18 bases lay in between. Germline V lookup: CDR1 MDHEN, CDR2 SYDVKM.

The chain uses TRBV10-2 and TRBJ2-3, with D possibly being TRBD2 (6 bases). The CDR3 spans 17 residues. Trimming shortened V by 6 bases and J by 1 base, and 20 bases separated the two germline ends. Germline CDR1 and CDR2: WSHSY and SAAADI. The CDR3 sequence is CASSPSVGEVGTDTQYF. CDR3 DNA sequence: TGCGCCAGCAGCCCGTCGGTGGGGGAGGTCGGCACAGATACGCAGTATTTT.